This T cell receptor beta chain derives from a study of cytomegalovirus exposure and HLA in healthy donors. Study-level points and caveats: Cytomegalovirus status, reportedly, was diagnosed with high specificity and sensitivity by the classifier.

This CDR3 has 13 amino acids. Trimming removed 3 bases from V and 7 bases from J, with 12 bases in between. CDR1 SGHTA and CDR2 FQGNSA come from the germline V gene. The PCR employed 60 Vbeta primers together with 13 Jbeta primers. Method: immunoSEQ multiplex PCR; TCRdb's copy keeps in-frame clones and lacks some. The sample holds roughly 100,000 clones; roughly a tenth are singletons and the top ten take 5.8%. This clone showed up just a few times. The antigen is unknown. This clonotype was obtained from a man in his forties in good health and CMV-seropositive. The sequencing input was PBMCs. The genes are TRBV7-2 and TRBJ1-1; D is possibly TRBD1 (5 bases). Written as DNA, the CDR3 is TGTGCCAGCAGCTTGAGGTGGGGCGATGAAGCTTTCTTT. It yields the protein CASSLRWGDEAFF.